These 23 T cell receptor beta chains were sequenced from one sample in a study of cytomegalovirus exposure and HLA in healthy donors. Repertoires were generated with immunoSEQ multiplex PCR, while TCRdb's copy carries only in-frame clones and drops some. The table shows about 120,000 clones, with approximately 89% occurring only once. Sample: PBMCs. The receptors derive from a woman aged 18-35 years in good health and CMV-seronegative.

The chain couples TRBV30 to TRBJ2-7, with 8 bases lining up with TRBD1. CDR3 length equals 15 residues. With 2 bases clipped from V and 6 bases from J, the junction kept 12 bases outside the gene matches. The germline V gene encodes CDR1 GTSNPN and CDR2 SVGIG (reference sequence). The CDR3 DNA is TGTGCCTGGAGTACCGGACAGGGAGTGAGCGCCGAGCAGTACGTC. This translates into CAWSTGQGVSAEQYV.

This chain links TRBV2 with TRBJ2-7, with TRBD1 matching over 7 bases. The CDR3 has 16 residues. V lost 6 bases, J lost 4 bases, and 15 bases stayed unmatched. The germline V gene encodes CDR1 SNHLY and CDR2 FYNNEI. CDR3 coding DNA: TGTGCCAGCAGATTGACAGGGTACGGCCAAAAATACGAGCAGTACGTC. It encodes CASRLTGYGQKYEQYV.

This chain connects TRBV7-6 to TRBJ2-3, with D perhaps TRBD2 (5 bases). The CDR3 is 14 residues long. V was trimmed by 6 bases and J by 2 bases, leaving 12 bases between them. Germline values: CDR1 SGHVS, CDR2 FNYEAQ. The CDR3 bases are TGTGCCAGCAGACCGGACTGGAACACAGATACGCAGTATTTT. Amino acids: CASRPDWNTDTQYF. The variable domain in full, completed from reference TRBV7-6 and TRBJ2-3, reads GAGVSQSPRYKVTKRGQDVALRCDPISGHVSLYWYRQALGQGPEFLTYFNYEAQQDKSGLPNDRFSAERPEGSISTLTIQRTEQRDSAMYRCASRPDWNTDTQYFGPGTRLTVL.

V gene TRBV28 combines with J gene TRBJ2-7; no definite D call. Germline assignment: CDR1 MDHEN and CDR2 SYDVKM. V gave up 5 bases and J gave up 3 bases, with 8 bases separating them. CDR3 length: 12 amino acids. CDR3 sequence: CASSPRDYEQYF. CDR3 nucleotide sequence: TGTGCCAGCAGTCCTCGAGACTACGAGCAGTACTTC.

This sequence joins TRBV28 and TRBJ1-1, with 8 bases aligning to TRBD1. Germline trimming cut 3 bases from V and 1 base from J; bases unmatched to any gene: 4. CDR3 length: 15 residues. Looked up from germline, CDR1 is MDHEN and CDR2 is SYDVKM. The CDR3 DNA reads TGTGCCAGCAGTTTCGTTGGGACAGGGAACACTGAAGCTTTCTTT. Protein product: CASSFVGTGNTEAFF.

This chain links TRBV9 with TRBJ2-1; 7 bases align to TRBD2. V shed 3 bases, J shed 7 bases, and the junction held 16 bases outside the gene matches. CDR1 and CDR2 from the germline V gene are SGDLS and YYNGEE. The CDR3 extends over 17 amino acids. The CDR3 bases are TGTGCCAGCAGCGCCGGAAGCGGGACGGCCACTAGGAATGAGCAGTTCTTC. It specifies CASSAGSGTATRNEQFF.

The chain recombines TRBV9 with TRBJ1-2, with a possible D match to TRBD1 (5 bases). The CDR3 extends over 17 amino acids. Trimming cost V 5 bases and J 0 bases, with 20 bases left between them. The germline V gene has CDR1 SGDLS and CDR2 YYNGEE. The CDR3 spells CASREGTGGISNYGYTF. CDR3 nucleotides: TGTGCCAGCAGAGAAGGGACCGGAGGGATTTCTAACTATGGCTACACCTTC. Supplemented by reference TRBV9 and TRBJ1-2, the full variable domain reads DSGVTQTPKHLITATGQRVTLRCSPRSGDLSVYWYQQSLDQGLQFLIQYYNGEERAKGNILERFSAQQFPDLHSELNLSSLELGDSALYFCASREGTGGISNYGYTFGSGTRLTVV.

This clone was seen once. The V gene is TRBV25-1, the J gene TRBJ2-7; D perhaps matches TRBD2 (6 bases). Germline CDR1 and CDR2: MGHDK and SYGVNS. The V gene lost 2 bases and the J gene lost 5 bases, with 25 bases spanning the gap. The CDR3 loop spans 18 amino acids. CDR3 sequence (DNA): TGTGCCAGCAGTGAACGCCACCGAGAGTACGCGGGGTTTGACGAGCAGTACGTC. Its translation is CASSERHREYAGFDEQYV.

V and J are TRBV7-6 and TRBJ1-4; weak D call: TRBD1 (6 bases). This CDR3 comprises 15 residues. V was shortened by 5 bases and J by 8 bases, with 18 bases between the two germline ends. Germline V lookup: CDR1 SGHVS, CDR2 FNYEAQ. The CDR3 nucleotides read TGTGCCAGCAGCCGAAACCCTAGACAGGACGAAAAACTGTTTTTT. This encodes CASSRNPRQDEKLFF.

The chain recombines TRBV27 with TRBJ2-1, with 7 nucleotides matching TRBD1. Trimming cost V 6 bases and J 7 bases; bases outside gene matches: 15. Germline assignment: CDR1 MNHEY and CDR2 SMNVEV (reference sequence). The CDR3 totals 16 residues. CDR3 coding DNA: TGTGCCAGCAGCTACCTCCCGGCGACAGGGTCGAATGAGCAGTTCTTC. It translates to CASSYLPATGSNEQFF.

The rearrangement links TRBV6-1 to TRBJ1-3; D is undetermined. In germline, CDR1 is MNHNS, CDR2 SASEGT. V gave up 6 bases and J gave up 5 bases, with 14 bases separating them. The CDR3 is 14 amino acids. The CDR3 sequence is CASSPPGVRNTIYF. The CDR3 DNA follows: TGTGCCAGCAGCCCCCCTGGAGTAAGAAACACCATATATTTT.

The CDR3 sequence is CASSQDDYYTGELFF. CDR3 coding DNA: TGTGCCAGCAGCCAAGACGACTATTACACCGGGGAGCTGTTTTTT. The rearrangement links TRBV4-2 to TRBJ2-2; D is perhaps TRBD2 (5 bases). CDR3 length equals 15 residues. Germline lookup yields CDR1 LGHNA and CDR2 YNFKEQ. V lost 0 bases and J 3 bases, leaving 8 bases between the germline ends.

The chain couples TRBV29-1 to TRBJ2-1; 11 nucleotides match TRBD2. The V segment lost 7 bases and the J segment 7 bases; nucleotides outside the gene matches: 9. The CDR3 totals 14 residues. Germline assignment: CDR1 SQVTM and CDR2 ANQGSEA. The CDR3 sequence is CSAYSGRASNEQFF. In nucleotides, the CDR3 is TGCAGCGCGTATAGCGGGAGGGCCTCTAATGAGCAGTTCTTC.

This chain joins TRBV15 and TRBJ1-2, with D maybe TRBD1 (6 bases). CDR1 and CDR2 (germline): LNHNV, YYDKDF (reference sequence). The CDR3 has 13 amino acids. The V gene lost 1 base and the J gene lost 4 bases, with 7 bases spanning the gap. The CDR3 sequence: CATSRGQAYGYTF. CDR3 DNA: TGTGCCACCAGCAGAGGACAGGCCTATGGCTACACCTTC.

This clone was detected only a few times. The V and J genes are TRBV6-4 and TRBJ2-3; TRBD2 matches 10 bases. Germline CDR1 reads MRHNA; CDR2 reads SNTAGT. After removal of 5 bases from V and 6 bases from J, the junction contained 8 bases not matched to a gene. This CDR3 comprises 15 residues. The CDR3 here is CASSPKRGGYDTQYF. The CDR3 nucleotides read TGTGCCAGCAGTCCAAAGCGGGGGGGCTACGATACGCAGTATTTT.

The CDR3 sequence is CASSLGTSSIYEQYF. CDR3 nucleotides: TGTGCCAGCAGCCTCGGGACATCAAGTATCTACGAGCAGTACTTC. V is TRBV4-2 and J is TRBJ2-7; D might be TRBD1 (6 bases). The CDR3 length is 15 residues. CDR1 LGHNA and CDR2 YNFKEQ come from the germline V gene. The ends were cut back, 4 bases at V and 3 bases at J, with 16 bases in the middle.

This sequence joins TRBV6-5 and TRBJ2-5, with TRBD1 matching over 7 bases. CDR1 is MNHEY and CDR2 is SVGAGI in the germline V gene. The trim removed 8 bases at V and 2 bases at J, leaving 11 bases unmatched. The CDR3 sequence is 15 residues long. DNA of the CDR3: TGTGCCAGCTGGAATGGCCGGGACAGACAAGAGACCCAGTACTTC. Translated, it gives CASWNGRDRQETQYF.

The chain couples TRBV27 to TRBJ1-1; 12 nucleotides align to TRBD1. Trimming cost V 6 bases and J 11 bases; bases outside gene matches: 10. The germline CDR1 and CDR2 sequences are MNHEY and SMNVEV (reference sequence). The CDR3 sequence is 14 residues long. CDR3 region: CASRLPGQGAQAFF. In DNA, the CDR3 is TGTGCCAGCAGACTACCGGGACAGGGGGCGCAGGCTTTCTTT.

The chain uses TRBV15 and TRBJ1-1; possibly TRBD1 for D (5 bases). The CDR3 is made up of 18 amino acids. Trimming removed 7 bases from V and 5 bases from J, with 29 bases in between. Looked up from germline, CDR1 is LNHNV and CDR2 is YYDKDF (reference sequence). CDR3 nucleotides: TGTGCCACCACCTCGGCGGGGGTACCGGGTTTGAGGTTAACTGAAGCTTTCTTT. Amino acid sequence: CATTSAGVPGLRLTEAFF.

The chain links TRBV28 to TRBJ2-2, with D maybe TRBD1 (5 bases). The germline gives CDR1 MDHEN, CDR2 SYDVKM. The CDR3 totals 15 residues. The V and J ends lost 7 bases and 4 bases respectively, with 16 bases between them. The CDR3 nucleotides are TGTGCCAGCATGTTGGGGCTTCGAGGCACCGGGGAGCTGTTTTTT. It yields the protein CASMLGLRGTGELFF.

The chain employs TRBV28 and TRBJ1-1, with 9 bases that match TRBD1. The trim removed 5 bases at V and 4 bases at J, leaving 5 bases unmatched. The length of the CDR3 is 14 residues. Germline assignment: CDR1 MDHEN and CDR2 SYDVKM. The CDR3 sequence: CASSQDRGLTEAFF. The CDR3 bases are TGTGCCAGCAGTCAGGACAGGGGACTCACTGAAGCTTTCTTT.

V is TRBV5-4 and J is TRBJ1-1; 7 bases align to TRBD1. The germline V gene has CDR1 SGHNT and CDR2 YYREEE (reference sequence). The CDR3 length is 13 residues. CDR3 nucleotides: TGTGCGCAAGCTAGGCAGGGGGTTCTTGAAGCTTTCTTT. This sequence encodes CAQARQGVLEAFF.

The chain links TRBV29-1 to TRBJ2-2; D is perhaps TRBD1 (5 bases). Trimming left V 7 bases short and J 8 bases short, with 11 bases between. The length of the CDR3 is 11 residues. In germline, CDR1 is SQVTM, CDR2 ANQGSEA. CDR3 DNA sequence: TGCAGCGGGATTCAGGGAGGGGAGCTGTTTTTT. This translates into CSGIQGGELFF.